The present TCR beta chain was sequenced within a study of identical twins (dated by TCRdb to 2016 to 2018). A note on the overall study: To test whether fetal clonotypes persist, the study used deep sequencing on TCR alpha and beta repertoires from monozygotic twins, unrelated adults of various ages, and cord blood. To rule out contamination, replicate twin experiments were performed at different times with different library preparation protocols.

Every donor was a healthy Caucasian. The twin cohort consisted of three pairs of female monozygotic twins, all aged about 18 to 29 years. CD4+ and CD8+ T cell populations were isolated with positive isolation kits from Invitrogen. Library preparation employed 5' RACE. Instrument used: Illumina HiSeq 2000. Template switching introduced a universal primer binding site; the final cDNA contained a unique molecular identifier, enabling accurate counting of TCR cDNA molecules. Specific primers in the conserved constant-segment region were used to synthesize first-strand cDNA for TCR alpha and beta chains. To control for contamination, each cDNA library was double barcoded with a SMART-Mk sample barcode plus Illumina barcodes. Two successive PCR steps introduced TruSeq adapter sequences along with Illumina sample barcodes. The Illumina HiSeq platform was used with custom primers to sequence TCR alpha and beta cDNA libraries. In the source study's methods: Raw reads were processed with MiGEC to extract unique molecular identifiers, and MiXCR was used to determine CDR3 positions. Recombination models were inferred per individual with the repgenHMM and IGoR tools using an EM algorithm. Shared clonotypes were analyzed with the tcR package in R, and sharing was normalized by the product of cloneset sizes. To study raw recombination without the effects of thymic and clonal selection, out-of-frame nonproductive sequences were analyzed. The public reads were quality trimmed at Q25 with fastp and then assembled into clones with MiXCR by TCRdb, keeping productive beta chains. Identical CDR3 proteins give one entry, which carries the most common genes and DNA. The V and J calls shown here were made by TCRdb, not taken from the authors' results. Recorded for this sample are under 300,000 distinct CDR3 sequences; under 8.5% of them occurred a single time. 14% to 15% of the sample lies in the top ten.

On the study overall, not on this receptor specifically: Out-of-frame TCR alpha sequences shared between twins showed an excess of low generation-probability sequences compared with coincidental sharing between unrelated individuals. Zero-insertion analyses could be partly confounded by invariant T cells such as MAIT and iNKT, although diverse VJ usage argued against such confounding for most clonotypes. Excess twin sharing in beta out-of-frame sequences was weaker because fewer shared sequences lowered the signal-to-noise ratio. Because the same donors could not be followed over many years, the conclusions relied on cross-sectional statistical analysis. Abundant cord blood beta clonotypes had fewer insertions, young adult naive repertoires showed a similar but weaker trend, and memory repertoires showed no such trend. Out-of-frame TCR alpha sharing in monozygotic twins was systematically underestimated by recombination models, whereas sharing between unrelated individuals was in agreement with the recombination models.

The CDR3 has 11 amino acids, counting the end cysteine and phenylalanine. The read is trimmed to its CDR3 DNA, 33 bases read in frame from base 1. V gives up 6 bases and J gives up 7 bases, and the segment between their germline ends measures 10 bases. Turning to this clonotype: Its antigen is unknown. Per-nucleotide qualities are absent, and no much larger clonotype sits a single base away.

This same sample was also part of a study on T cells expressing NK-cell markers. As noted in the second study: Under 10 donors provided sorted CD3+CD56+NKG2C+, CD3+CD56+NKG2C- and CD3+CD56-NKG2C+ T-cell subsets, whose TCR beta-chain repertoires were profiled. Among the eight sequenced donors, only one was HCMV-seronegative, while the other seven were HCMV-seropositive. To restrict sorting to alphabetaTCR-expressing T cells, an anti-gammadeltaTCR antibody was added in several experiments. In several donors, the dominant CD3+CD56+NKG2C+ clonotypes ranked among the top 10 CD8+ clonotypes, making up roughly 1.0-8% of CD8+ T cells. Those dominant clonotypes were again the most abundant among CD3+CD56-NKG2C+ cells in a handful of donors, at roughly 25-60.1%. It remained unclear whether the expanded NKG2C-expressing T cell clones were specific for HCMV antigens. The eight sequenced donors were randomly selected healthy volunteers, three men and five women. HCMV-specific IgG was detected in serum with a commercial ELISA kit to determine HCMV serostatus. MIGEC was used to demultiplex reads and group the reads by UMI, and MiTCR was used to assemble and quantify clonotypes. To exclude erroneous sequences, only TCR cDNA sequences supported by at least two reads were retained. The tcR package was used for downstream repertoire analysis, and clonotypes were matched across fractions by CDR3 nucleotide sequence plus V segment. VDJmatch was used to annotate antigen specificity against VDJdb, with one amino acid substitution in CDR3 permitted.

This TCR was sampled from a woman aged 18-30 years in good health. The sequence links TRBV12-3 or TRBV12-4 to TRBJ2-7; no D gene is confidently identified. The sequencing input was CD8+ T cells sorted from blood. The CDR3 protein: CASSETNEQYF. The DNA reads TGTGCCAGCAGCGAAACTAATGAGCAGTACTTC.